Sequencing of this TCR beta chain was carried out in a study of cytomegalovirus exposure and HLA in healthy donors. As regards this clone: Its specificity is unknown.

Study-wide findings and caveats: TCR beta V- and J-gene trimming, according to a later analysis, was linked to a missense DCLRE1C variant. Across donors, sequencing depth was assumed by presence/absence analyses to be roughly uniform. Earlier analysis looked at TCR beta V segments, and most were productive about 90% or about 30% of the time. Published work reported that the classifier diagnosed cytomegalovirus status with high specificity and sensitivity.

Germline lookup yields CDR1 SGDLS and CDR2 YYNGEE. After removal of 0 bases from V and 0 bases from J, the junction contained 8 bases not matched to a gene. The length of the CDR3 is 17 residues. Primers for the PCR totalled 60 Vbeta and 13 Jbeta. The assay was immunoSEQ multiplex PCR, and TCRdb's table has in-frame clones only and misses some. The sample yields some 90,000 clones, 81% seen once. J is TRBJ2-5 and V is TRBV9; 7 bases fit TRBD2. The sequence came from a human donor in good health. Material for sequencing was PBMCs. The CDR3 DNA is TGTGCCAGCAGCGTAGGGTCTAGCGGAGGGGACCAAGAGACCCAGTACTTC. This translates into CASSVGSSGGDQETQYF.